Listed below are T cell receptor beta chains from one sample, sequenced in a study of T cell responses to AZD1222 COVID-19 vaccine. The protocol was immunoSEQ multiplex PCR, while the TCRdb copy is restricted to in-frame clones and leaves out a portion. The sample records some 150,000 clones, about 90% being singletons. The sample in question was peripheral blood, obtained 28 days after the second AZD1222 dose. Receptor source: an adult who received the AZD1222 COVID-19 vaccine. The CDR3 runs from the conserved cysteine through the conserved F or W. The order of the fields is J gene, D gene, V gene, clone size, CDR3 DNA, CDR3 protein. D genes are given only for firm matches. Size is stated for part of the rows, as once, few or many counts, or as a class when the clone is expanded.

>TRBJ1-1|-|TRBV27|-
TGTGCCAGCAGTTTAAAAGCAGGGTGGAACACTGAAGCTTTCTTT
CASSLKAGWNTEAFF
>TRBJ1-1|-|TRBV27|-
TGTGCCAGCAGTTTTTCAGGGAAGACTGAAGCTTTCTTT
CASSFSGKTEAFF
>TRBJ1-2|-|TRBV5-1|-
TGCGCCAGCAGCATTACAGGGTCATTAGACTATGGCTACACCTTC
CASSITGSLDYGYTF
>TRBJ2-1|TRBD1|TRBV5-1|-
TGCGCCAGCAGCTTGATGGGACAGGGGGTCAATGAGCAGTTCTTC
CASSLMGQGVNEQFF
>TRBJ1-3|-|TRBV29-1|-
TGCAGCGTCGGCGGGCAGGGCTCTGGAAACACCATATATTTT
CSVGGQGSGNTIYF
>TRBJ1-1|TRBD1|TRBV2|-
TGTGCCAGCAGTGAAGCGATCAGGGGGGATACTGAAGCTTTCTTT
CASSEAIRGDTEAFF
>TRBJ1-2|-|TRBV5-1|-
TGCGCCAGCAGCCGGCCGGGTACCTATGGCTACACCTTC
CASSRPGTYGYTF
>TRBJ2-1|TRBD2|TRBV18|-
TGTGCCAGCTCACCCGGGACTAGCGGACCCTACAATGAGCAGTTCTTC
CASSPGTSGPYNEQFF
>TRBJ2-2|TRBD2|TRBV27|once
TGTGCCAGCAGTTTTTCGACTAGCGGGGGGGGCACCGGGGAGCTGTTTTTT
CASSFSTSGGGTGELFF
>TRBJ1-3|-|TRBV5-6|-
TGTGCCAGCAGCTTAGGGGGGCGGGACGAGAGGAACACCATATATTTT
CASSLGGRDERNTIYF
>TRBJ2-1|TRBD2|TRBV7-6|-
TGTGCCAGCAGCGGCCCAGGACTAGCGGACTACAATGAGCAGTTCTTC
CASSGPGLADYNEQFF
>TRBJ1-5|-|TRBV4-1|-
TGCGCCAGCAGCTACCGGGACGATAGCAATCAGCCCCAGCATTTT
CASSYRDDSNQPQHF
>TRBJ2-1|-|TRBV24-1|-
TGTGCCACCAGTGCCCCACAGGGTTCGGGATTCCAGGAGCAGTTCTTC
CATSAPQGSGFQEQFF
>TRBJ1-2|TRBD1|TRBV5-4|-
TGTGCCAGCACCTTGACCAGGGGGAATGGCTACACCTTC
CASTLTRGNGYTF
>TRBJ2-7|-|TRBV7-2|-
TGTGCCAGCAGCTTAGGCCGGGCGGGCTCCTACGAGCAGTACTTC
CASSLGRAGSYEQYF
>TRBJ2-5|-|TRBV7-9|-
TGTGCCAGCAGCTTAGCGGGGGAAATAAAGACCCAGTACTTC
CASSLAGEIKTQYF
>TRBJ2-5|-|TRBV18|-
TGTGCCAGTTTAGGGACGGCCGAAGAGACCCAGTACTTC
CASLGTAEETQYF
>TRBJ2-3|TRBD2|TRBV5-1|-
TGCGCCAGCAGCCCCAGCGGGAGGGGTGAAGATACGCAGTATTTT
CASSPSGRGEDTQYF
>TRBJ2-7|-|TRBV5-1|-
TGCGCCAGCAGCTCTCCTAGCGCCTACGAGCAGTACTTC
CASSSPSAYEQYF
>TRBJ2-2|TRBD1|TRBV18|-
TGTGCCAGCTCACAGGGACAGGGGAACACCGGGGAGCTGTTTTTT
CASSQGQGNTGELFF
>TRBJ1-1|-|TRBV6-5|-
TGTGCCAGCAGTTACTCCACGAGTCGGAACACTGAAGCTTTCTTT
CASSYSTSRNTEAFF
>TRBJ2-5|TRBD1|TRBV6-5|-
TGTGCCAGCAGACCGGGACAGGGGTACCAAGAGACCCAGTACTTC
CASRPGQGYQETQYF
>TRBJ2-1|-|TRBV27|-
TGTGCCAGCACCCTAGCGCCGAGCTCCTACAATGAGCAGTTCTTC
CASTLAPSSYNEQFF
>TRBJ1-5|TRBD1|TRBV4-2|few
TGTGCCAGCAGCCCCGGGCAGGGGGGCAATCAGCCCCAGCATTTT
CASSPGQGGNQPQHF
>TRBJ2-6|-|TRBV29-1|-
TGCAGCGTTGATTCCCCCGGGGCCAACGTCCTGACTTTC
CSVDSPGANVLTF
>TRBJ2-7|TRBD1|TRBV29-1|-
TGCAGCGTCGTGGGACAGGGGGTGTACGAGCAGTACTTC
CSVVGQGVYEQYF
>TRBJ2-4|-|TRBV11-2|medium-sized
TGTGCCAGCAGCTTAGCGTTAGCCAAAAACATTCAGTACTTC
CASSLALAKNIQYF
>TRBJ2-1|-|TRBV7-6|-
TGTGCCAGCAGCTTAGGACTTGGGGTCAATGAGCAGTTCTTC
CASSLGLGVNEQFF
>TRBJ1-1|-|TRBV21-1|-
TGTGCCAGCAGCAAAGAAACATTCAGGGGTGTGAACACTGAAGCTTTCTTT
CASSKETFRGVNTEAFF
>TRBJ1-2|-|TRBV6-6|-
TGTGCCAGCGAGGGAGTGAACTATGGCTACACCTTC
CASEGVNYGYTF
>TRBJ1-5|-|TRBV5-8|-
TGTGCCAGCAGCTTGGAGTCCAGCCGCAATCAGCCCCAGCATTTT
CASSLESSRNQPQHF
>TRBJ2-2|-|TRBV27|-
TGTGCCAGCAGTAGACCGGACAGGAACACCGGGGAGCTGTTTTTT
CASSRPDRNTGELFF
>TRBJ2-1|TRBD2|TRBV7-2|-
TGTGCCAGCAGCCCCCGCGATCTAGCGGGAGGAGTGAATGAGCAGTTCTTC
CASSPRDLAGGVNEQFF
>TRBJ2-7|-|TRBV28|-
TGTGCCAGCAGTTCCCTTCCGTGGATCGGGAGATCTTACGAGCAGTACTTC
CASSSLPWIGRSYEQYF
>TRBJ1-4|-|TRBV18|-
TGTGCCAGCTCACCCCTCCTATCGGAAGGGAATGAAAAACTGTTTTTT
CASSPLLSEGNEKLFF
>TRBJ2-1|-|TRBV5-8|-
TGTGCCAGCAGCTTGTTTCCCGGGGCCAACAATGAGCAGTTCTTC
CASSLFPGANNEQFF
>TRBJ1-6|TRBD1|TRBV27|-
TGTGCCAGCAGTTTATACGGACAGGAGGGTTGGGATTCACCCCTCCACTTT
CASSLYGQEGWDSPLHF
>TRBJ2-1|-|TRBV20-1|-
TGCAGTGCTACTGACACTTACAATGAGCAGTTCTTC
CSATDTYNEQFF
>TRBJ2-5|TRBD2|TRBV5-8|-
TGTGCCAGCAGCCTAGGACTAGCGGGAGGGCCAGAGACCCAGTACTTC
CASSLGLAGGPETQYF
>TRBJ1-5|-|TRBV19|-
TGTGCCAGTAGTATCAAGGGACGTCGACAGCCCCAGCATTTT
CASSIKGRRQPQHF
>TRBJ1-2|-|TRBV30|-
TGTGCCTGGAGTTTTCCCCCCCGGGCAGCCTTC
CAWSFPPRAAF
>TRBJ2-3|-|TRBV12-3/TRBV12-4|-
TGTGCCAGCAGTTTTCGACCCACAGATACGCAGTATTTT
CASSFRPTDTQYF
>TRBJ1-5|TRBD1|TRBV5-8|-
TGTGCCAGCAGCTTTTTTGGACAGGGATTCAATCAGCCCCAGCATTTT
CASSFFGQGFNQPQHF
>TRBJ2-5|TRBD1|TRBV24-1|-
TGTGCCACCAGTGACCCGACAGGGCATCAAGAGACCCAGTACTTC
CATSDPTGHQETQYF
>TRBJ1-1|-|TRBV27|-
TGTGCCAGCAGGGGGACCTATGAGTACACTGAAGCTTTCTTT
CASRGTYEYTEAFF
>TRBJ1-5|-|TRBV29-1|-
TGCAGCGTTGGGGACGGGGCAGTTCAGCCCCAGCATTTT
CSVGDGAVQPQHF
>TRBJ1-4|-|TRBV5-1|-
TGCGCCAGCAGCTTGACGACTAATGAAAAACTGTTTTTT
CASSLTTNEKLFF
>TRBJ2-1|-|TRBV2|-
TGTGCCAGCAGGAGGACTTATCTCAACAATGAGCAGTTCTTC
CASRRTYLNNEQFF
>TRBJ1-2|-|TRBV4-3|-
TGCGCCAGCAGCCAAGGGTCCGGGTCTAACTATGGCTACACCTTC
CASSQGSGSNYGYTF
>TRBJ2-7|-|TRBV4-1|-
TGCGCCAGCAGCCACCCAGGGGGGAACTCCTACGAGCAGTACTTC
CASSHPGGNSYEQYF
>TRBJ2-5|TRBD2|TRBV27|once
TGTGCCAGCAGTTTCAGCGGGAGGGCGGAGACCCAGTACTTC
CASSFSGRAETQYF
>TRBJ2-2|-|TRBV5-4|-
TGTGCCAGCAGCTTGCAGGGGCTGGGCGGGGAGCTGTTTTTT
CASSLQGLGGELFF
>TRBJ1-4|-|TRBV7-8|-
TGTGCCAGCAGCTTATGGGATGAAAAACTGTTTTTT
CASSLWDEKLFF